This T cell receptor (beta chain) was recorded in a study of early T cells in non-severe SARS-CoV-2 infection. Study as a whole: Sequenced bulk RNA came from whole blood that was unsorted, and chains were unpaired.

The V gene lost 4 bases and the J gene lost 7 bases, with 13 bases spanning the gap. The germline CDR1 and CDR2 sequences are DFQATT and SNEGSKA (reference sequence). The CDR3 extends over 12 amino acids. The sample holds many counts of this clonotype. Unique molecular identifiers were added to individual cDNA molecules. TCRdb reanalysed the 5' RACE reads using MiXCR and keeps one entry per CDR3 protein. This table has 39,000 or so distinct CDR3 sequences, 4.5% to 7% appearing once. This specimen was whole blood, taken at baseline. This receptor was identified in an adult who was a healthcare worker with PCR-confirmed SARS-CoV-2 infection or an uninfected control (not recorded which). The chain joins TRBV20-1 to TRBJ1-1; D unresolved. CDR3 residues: CSATGLQIEAFF. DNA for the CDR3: TGCAGTGCTACCGGCCTGCAGATTGAAGCTTTCTTT.